The rows below give T cell receptor beta chains drawn from one sample of a study of shared clonotypes between healthy human individuals. Sequencing used immunoSEQ multiplex PCR; TCRdb keeps in-frame clones, though not all of them. The sample shows around 700,000 clones, less than 80% of them seen only once. What was sequenced was memory CD4+ T cells sorted from blood. The receptors originated from a woman in her 30s in good health. Each CDR3 is given with its conserved first and last residue.

V gene | CDR3 protein
TRBV19 | CASSIQTSNQPQHF
TRBV11-2 | CASSLDAGNYGYTF
TRBV7-9 | CASSLSGDTQYF
TRBV28 | CASSLNARAFGYTF
TRBV29-1 | CSVGTAHNQPQHF
TRBV28 | CASSFGSLAGVPLDTQYF
TRBV10-3 | CAISEGRGWETQYF
TRBV19 | CASSAGGSGNQPQHF
TRBV18 | CASSPRLADRTYEQYF
TRBV7-9 | CASSPSPGTGIQETQYF
TRBV2 | CAIKRAQRRYTF
TRBV4-1 | CASRDPLGNTEAFF
TRBV6-5 | CASSPPSNDEQFF
TRBV25-1 | CASSEQNSYEQYF
TRBV6-5 | CASSYSRMGSTGELFF
TRBV19 | CASREDRFPNYGYTF
TRBV5-6 | CASPAREKDEQYF
TRBV30 | CACRPGTTGELFF
TRBV7-2 | CASSSLERVGTDTQYF
TRBV19 | CASKYDRGWTEAFF
TRBV7-2 | CASSLGSILVFGNIQYF
TRBV7-2 | CASTPPGIWSEQYF
TRBV19 | CASSKLAVSSYEQYF
TRBV7-2 | CASSLAGQSEKLFF
TRBV6-6 | CASKDTQGTYRAFF
TRBV11-2 | CASRRIKDRDNEQYF
TRBV9 | CASSVGRASSYEQYF
TRBV19 | CASSQLIQGDLGQPQHF
TRBV6-5 | CASRGQGRNYGYTF
TRBV5-8 | CASSSGLEKLFF
TRBV7-7 | CASSLGGAYGQETQYF
TRBV28 | CASRIGTGGSGANVLTF
TRBV28 | CASSSGLAGGHGELFF
TRBV27 | CASSWGAKNIQYF
TRBV5-1 | CASSLGVRRNTEAFF
TRBV9 | CASSSSGLANTGELFF
TRBV28 | CASSLSGPRHDEQYF
TRBV6-4 | CASSPGRVEYNEQFF
TRBV28 | CASSSQNNEKLFF
TRBV18 | CASSPNRDSNNEQFF
TRBV4-1 | CASSHTGTQQYF
TRBV4-2 | CASSPGLADEQYF
TRBV7-2 | CASSLTNQPQHF
TRBV5-1 | CASSPQGGDQPQHF